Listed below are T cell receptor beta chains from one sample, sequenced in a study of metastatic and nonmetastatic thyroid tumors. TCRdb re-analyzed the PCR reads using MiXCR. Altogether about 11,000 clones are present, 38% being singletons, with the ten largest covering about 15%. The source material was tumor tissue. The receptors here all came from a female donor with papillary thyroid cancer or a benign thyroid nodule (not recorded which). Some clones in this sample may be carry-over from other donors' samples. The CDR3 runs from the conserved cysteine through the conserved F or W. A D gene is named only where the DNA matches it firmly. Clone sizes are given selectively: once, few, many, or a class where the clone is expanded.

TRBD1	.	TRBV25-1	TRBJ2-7	CAARDRVYEQYF	TGTGCCGCCCGGGACAGGGTTTACGAGCAGTACTTC
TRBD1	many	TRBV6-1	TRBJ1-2	CASRPTGTNYGYTF	TGTGCCAGCAGGCCGACAGGGACCAACTATGGCTACACCTTC
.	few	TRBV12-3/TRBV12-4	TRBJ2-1	CASSRLDEQFF	TGTGCCAGCAGTCGGTTAGATGAGCAGTTCTTC
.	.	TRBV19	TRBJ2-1	CASSMGDGPYNEQFF	TGTGCCAGTAGTATGGGGGACGGACCCTACAATGAGCAGTTCTTC
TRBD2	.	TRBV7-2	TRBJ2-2	CASRPTSSNTGELFF	TGTGCCAGCAGGCCGACTAGCTCGAACACCGGGGAGCTGTTTTTT
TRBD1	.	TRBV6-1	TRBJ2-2	CASSERRDRAWGGELFF	TGTGCCAGCAGTGAAAGAAGGGACAGGGCTTGGGGCGGGGAGCTGTTTTTT
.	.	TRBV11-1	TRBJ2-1	CASSSQDGEGSDNEQFF	TGTGCCAGCAGCTCCCAGGATGGTGAGGGGTCGGACAATGAGCAGTTCTTC
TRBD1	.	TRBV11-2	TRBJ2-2	CASSRGQGTGELFF	TGTGCCAGCAGCCGGGGACAGGGGACCGGGGAGCTGTTTTTT
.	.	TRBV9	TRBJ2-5	CASSGGQTQYF	TGTGCCAGCAGCGGCGGGCAGACCCAGTACTTC
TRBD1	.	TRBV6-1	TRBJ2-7	CASSEGTGGYEQYF	TGTGCCAGCAGTGAAGGGACAGGGGGCTACGAGCAGTACTTC
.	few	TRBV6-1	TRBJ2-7	CASSRHQGFEQYF	TGTGCCAGCAGCAGACACCAGGGGTTCGAGCAGTACTTC
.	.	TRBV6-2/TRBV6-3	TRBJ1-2	CASSLGDYGYTF	TGTGCCAGCAGCCTGGGGGACTATGGCTACACCTTC
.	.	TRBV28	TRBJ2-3	CASSTGLRSDTQYF	TGTGCCAGCAGTACGGGACTTCGCTCGGATACGCAGTATTTT
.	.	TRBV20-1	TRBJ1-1	CSERTVRRTEAFF	TGCAGTGAAAGGACAGTTCGGCGCACTGAAGCTTTCTTT
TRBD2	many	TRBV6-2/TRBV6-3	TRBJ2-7	CASYSGSEQYF	TGTGCCAGCTATAGCGGGAGTGAGCAGTACTTC
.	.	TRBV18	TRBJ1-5	CASSPPQGSNQPQHF	TGTGCCAGCTCACCACCGCAGGGTAGCAATCAGCCCCAGCATTTT
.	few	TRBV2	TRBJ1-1	CASSPNRVEAFF	TGTGCCAGCAGTCCAAACAGGGTCGAAGCTTTCTTT
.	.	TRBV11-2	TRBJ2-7	CASSLAPDGYEQYF	TGTGCCAGCAGCTTAGCCCCTGATGGGTACGAGCAGTACTTC
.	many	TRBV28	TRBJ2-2	CASSLPEKNTGELFF	TGTGCCAGCAGTTTACCAGAAAAGAACACCGGGGAGCTGTTTTTT
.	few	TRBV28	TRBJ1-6	CASSPPGRGDSPLHF	TGTGCCAGCAGTCCACCGGGACGGGGGGATTCACCCCTCCACTTT
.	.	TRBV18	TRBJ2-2	CASSPNSFPSGELFF	TGTGCCAGCTCACCAAATTCTTTTCCCAGCGGGGAGCTGTTTTTT
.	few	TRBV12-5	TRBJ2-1	CASGLGQGNYNEQFF	TGTGCTAGTGGTTTGGGGCAGGGGAACTACAATGAGCAGTTCTTC
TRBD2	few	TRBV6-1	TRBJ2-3	CASSSGGAGTDTQYF	TGTGCCAGCAGTAGCGGGGGGGCAGGCACAGATACGCAGTATTTT
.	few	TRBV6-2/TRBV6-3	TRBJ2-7	CASSYAYEQYF	TGTGCCAGCAGTTACGCCTACGAGCAGTACTTC
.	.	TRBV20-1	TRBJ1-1	CSASETPTNTEAFF	TGCAGTGCTAGCGAGACACCTACGAACACTGAAGCTTTCTTT
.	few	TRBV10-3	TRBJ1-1	CAISVFPGDTGAFF	TGTGCCATCAGTGTTTTTCCAGGGGACACTGGAGCTTTCTTT
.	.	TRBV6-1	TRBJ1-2	CASSPGGNYGYTF	TGTGCCAGCAGTCCAGGAGGGAACTATGGCTACACCTTC
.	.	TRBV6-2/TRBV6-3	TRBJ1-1	CASFGGTEAFF	TGTGCCAGCTTTGGGGGAACTGAAGCTTTCTTT
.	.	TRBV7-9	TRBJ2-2	CASLTKSATGELFF	TGTGCCAGCCTAACGAAGTCAGCCACCGGGGAGCTGTTTTTT
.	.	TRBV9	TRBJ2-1	CASSVEGRQSSYNEQFF	TGTGCCAGCAGCGTAGAGGGCAGACAAAGCTCCTACAATGAGCAGTTCTTC
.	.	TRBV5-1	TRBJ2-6	CASSARPGEGANVLTF	TGCGCCAGCAGCGCCAGACCAGGGGAGGGGGCCAACGTCCTGACTTTC
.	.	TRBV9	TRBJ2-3	CASSVVPRRTDTQYF	TGTGCCAGCAGCGTAGTGCCCCGCCGCACAGATACGCAGTATTTT
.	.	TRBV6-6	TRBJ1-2	CASSYAWGRGSYGYTF	TGTGCCAGCAGTTACGCCTGGGGCAGGGGAAGCTATGGCTACACCTTC
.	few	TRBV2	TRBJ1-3	CASSQGSGNTIYF	TGTGCCAGCAGCCAGGGTTCAGGAAACACCATATATTTT
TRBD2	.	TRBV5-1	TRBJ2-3	CASSATSGGASAADTQYF	TGCGCCAGCAGCGCAACTAGCGGGGGGGCTTCGGCAGCAGATACGCAGTATTTT
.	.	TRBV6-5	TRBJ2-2	CTSSYGRFGELFF	TGTACCAGCAGTTATGGACGGTTCGGGGAGCTGTTTTTT
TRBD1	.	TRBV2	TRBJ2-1	CASRRGPTNEQFF	TGTGCCAGCCGAAGGGGGCCAACGAATGAGCAGTTCTTC
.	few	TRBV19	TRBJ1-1	CASTLIGGTKAFF	TGTGCCAGTACCCTCATCGGGGGAACCAAAGCTTTCTTT
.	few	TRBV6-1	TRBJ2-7	CASRGSWGTYEQYF	TGTGCCAGCCGGGGGTCATGGGGAACCTACGAGCAGTACTTC
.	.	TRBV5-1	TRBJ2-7	CASSFSGRGRGEQYF	TGCGCCAGCAGCTTTTCGGGGAGGGGGAGAGGCGAGCAGTACTTC
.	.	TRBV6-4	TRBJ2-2	CASSQQGDTGELFF	TGTGCCAGCAGTCAACAGGGAGACACCGGGGAGCTGTTTTTT
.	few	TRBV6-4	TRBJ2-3	CASSDSRGADTQYF	TGTGCCAGCAGTGATTCGAGGGGGGCAGATACGCAGTATTTT
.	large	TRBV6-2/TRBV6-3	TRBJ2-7	CASTYLGPNSYEQYF	TGTGCCAGCACCTACCTGGGGCCGAACTCCTACGAGCAGTACTTC
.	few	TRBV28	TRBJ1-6	CASKDFRAQGSPLHF	TGTGCCAGCAAAGACTTCAGGGCTCAAGGATCACCCCTCCACTTT
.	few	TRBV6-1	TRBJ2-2	CASKGGTITGELFF	TGTGCCAGCAAGGGCGGGACAATCACCGGGGAGCTGTTTTTT
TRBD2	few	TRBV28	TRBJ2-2	CASSRTSASGELFF	TGTGCCAGCAGTCGGACTAGCGCCTCCGGGGAGCTGTTTTTT
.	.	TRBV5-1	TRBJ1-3	CASSLVFGGRNSGNTIYF	TGCGCCAGCAGCTTGGTTTTTGGCGGACGGAACTCTGGAAACACCATATATTTT
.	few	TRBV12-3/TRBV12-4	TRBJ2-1	CASSLRRYNEQFF	TGTGCCAGCAGTCTCCGTAGGTACAATGAGCAGTTCTTC
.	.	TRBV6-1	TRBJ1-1	CASLLVGSTEAFF	TGTGCCAGCCTTCTGGTTGGGAGCACTGAAGCTTTCTTT
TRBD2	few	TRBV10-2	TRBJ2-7	CASSESAGLLSYEQYF	TGCGCCAGCAGTGAGTCTGCGGGACTACTCTCCTACGAGCAGTACTTC
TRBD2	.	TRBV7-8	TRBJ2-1	CASSAGLVLDEQFF	TGTGCCAGCAGCGCGGGACTAGTGTTGGATGAGCAGTTCTTC
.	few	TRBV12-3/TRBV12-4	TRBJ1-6	CASSLNTGSPLHF	TGTGCCAGCAGTTTAAATACAGGCTCACCCCTCCACTTT
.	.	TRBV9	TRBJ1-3	CASSVAQGKGNTIYF	TGTGCCAGCAGCGTAGCTCAGGGGAAGGGAAACACCATATATTTT